This entry features one T cell receptor (beta chain) sequence. Its target is unknown. The CDR3 extends over 17 amino acids. Germline trimming cut 6 bases from V and 7 bases from J; bases unmatched to any gene: 15. Germline values: CDR1 KGHSH, CDR2 LQKENI. The assay was immunoSEQ multiplex PCR, and TCRdb's table has in-frame clones only and misses some. The table lists over 70,000 clones, roughly 90% of them singletons. These data belong to a study of Tregs in tolerant kidney transplant recipients. Mixed chimerism was transient after nonmyeloablative marrow transplants from related graft donors. Study-wide results and caveats: Antigen-driven expansion was suggested because donor-specific Tregs expanded more than all Tregs in tolerant patients.

The chain has TRBV18 and TRBJ2-1, with 10 bases matching TRBD1. The sample here was CD4+ T cells from blood (PBMCs), taken 24 months after the transplant. This clonotype was obtained from a human patient who received a combined kidney and bone marrow transplant. Some T cells may be transferred from the graft donor. CDR3 loop: CASSPTPGTGVGNEQFF. In DNA form, the CDR3 reads TGTGCCAGCTCGCCAACCCCCGGGACAGGGGTGGGGAATGAGCAGTTCTTC.